This passage covers 14 T cell receptor beta chains from one sample sequenced in a study of human CD8 memory T cell subsets. UMI-labeled 5' RACE was used to make TCR beta libraries. TCRdb reprocessed the 5' RACE reads and keeps a single row for each CDR3 protein, giving no DNA. The sample yields several thousand distinct CDR3 sequences, of which the top ten take up around 16%. TPEX cells, early memory CD8+ T cells with exhausted-like traits, were CCR7+ PD-1+ TIGIT+. What was sequenced was CD8+ T cells from PBMCs. The receptors here all came from a human donor in good health.

The rearrangement links TRBV21-1 to TRBJ2-3; checking the TCRdb D call of TRBD1 is not possible without DNA. TRBV21-1 counts as a pseudogene. This CDR3 spans 16 amino acids. The CDR3 here is CASSKALSGARDTQYF.

By frequency, this clonotype registers medium-sized (0.01 to 0.1%). The chain links TRBV29-1 to TRBJ2-7. This CDR3 has 12 residues. The germline V gene has CDR1 SQVTM and CDR2 ANQGSEA. The CDR3 here is CSVEGSSYEQYF.

The chain has TRBV29-1 and TRBJ2-7; TCRdb gives TRBD2 as the D gene, but with no DNA this cannot be confirmed. This CDR3 region has 16 residues. Looked up from germline, CDR1 is SQVTM and CDR2 is ANQGSEA. The chain's CDR3 is CSVSGVLGLLSYEQYF.

V is TRBV29-1 and J is TRBJ2-2; lacking DNA, the TRBD2 call made by TCRdb goes unchecked. CDR1 is SQVTM and CDR2 is ANQGSEA in the germline V gene. The CDR3 runs to 16 residues. CDR3: CSAILPTSGRPGELFF.

The chain carries TRBV27 and TRBJ2-3; TCRdb returns TRBD1, unconfirmable since there is no DNA. Germline-derived CDR1 and CDR2 are MNHEY and SMNVEV (reference sequence). CDR3 size: 13 residues. CDR3 residues: CASKTGRSDTQYF.

Its frequency marks this clonotype as medium-sized (0.01 to 0.1%). This chain joins TRBV20-1 and TRBJ1-2; TCRdb outputs TRBD1, but without DNA this stays unchecked. The germline V gene encodes CDR1 DFQATT and CDR2 SNEGSKA (reference sequence). The CDR3 is 17 amino acids. The CDR3: CSARDLGQGTDDYGYTF.

The chain uses TRBV30 and TRBJ2-3; absent DNA, TCRdb's TRBD2 call cannot be checked. The CDR3 sequence is 17 residues long. Germline V CDR1 and CDR2: GTSNPN, SVGIG (reference sequence). The CDR3 sequence is CAWSHYLAETSTDTQYF.

This sequence joins TRBV30 and TRBJ2-2; the TCRdb D gene call, TRBD1, has no DNA to confirm it. CDR1 and CDR2 (germline): GTSNPN, SVGIG (reference sequence). There are 14 residues in the CDR3. The CDR3 protein is CAFPRVTGTGELFF.

The rearrangement uses TRBV4-1 and TRBJ2-7; the D call from TCRdb, TRBD1, cannot be confirmed without DNA. This CDR3 has 15 amino acids. Germline CDR1 is MGHRA and CDR2 is YSYEKL. The CDR3 loop is CASSPNSGGTYEQYF.

The chain employs TRBV7-6 and TRBJ2-7. This CDR3 has 14 residues. CDR1 is SGHVS, CDR2 FNYEAQ, per germline. CDR3 sequence reads: CASSWGSDSYEQYF.

This sequence joins TRBV29-1 and TRBJ2-5; the TRBD1 assignment by TCRdb is unverifiable without DNA. Germline CDR1 SQVTM, CDR2 ANQGSEA. The CDR3 runs 13 residues. CDR3 region: CSVELNRVETQYF.

The chain carries TRBV4-1 and TRBJ2-7; the TRBD1 assignment by TCRdb is unverifiable without DNA. This CDR3 is 15 amino acids long. Germline V gene data show CDR1 as MGHRA and CDR2 as YSYEKL. The chain's CDR3 is CASSLGQGVGYEQYF.

The chain joins TRBV29-1 to TRBJ2-5. There are 14 residues in the CDR3. The germline V gene encodes CDR1 SQVTM and CDR2 ANQGSEA. This CDR3 is CSVEHQGVQETQYF.

CDR3 region: CSVEGGNHNEQFF. The chain couples TRBV29-1 to TRBJ2-1; with no DNA, the TCRdb D assignment of TRBD2 cannot be verified. The CDR3 covers 13 residues. Germline V gene lookup returns CDR1 SQVTM and CDR2 ANQGSEA.